This is a list of T cell receptor beta chains from one sample in a study of blood T cells in healthy people across ages. TCRdb fed the 5' RACE reads into MiXCR, producing one record per CDR3 protein. The sample has about 1.4 million distinct CDR3 sequences, approximately 60% seen once; the top ten hold 6.5% to 8.5%. The sample taken for sequencing was blood. The source is a man aged 18 to 30 in good health. CDR3s include the opening cysteine and the closing phenylalanine or tryptophan. A D gene is named only where the DNA matches it firmly. Clone size is given for some rows only: seen once, a few or many times, or a class if the clone is expanded.

V gene: TRBV7-2; clone size: many; D gene: -; J gene: TRBJ2-7; CDR3 protein: CASSLRVGWNEQYF; CDR3 DNA: TGTGCCAGCAGCTTAAGGGTGGGGTGGAACGAGCAGTACTTC
V gene: TRBV6-1; clone size: -; D gene: -; J gene: TRBJ2-7; CDR3 protein: CASSVYSYEQYF; CDR3 DNA: TGTGCCAGCAGTGTCTACTCCTACGAGCAGTACTTC
V gene: TRBV4-3; clone size: -; D gene: TRBD1; J gene: TRBJ2-7; CDR3 protein: CASSQDLGTASSYEQYF; CDR3 DNA: TGCGCCAGCAGCCAAGATCTGGGGACAGCGAGCTCCTACGAGCAGTACTTC
V gene: TRBV29-1; clone size: -; D gene: -; J gene: TRBJ1-2; CDR3 protein: CSVVTGPSYTF; CDR3 DNA: TGCAGCGTTGTCACAGGGCCAAGCTACACCTTC
V gene: TRBV6-1; clone size: -; D gene: -; J gene: TRBJ2-7; CDR3 protein: CASSPSQYSYEQYF; CDR3 DNA: TGTGCCAGCAGCCCTTCGCAGTACTCCTACGAGCAGTACTTC
V gene: TRBV3-1; clone size: -; D gene: TRBD2; J gene: TRBJ2-7; CDR3 protein: CASSHPSGRPNEQYF; CDR3 DNA: TGTGCCAGCAGCCATCCTAGCGGGAGGCCTAACGAGCAGTACTTC
V gene: TRBV20-1; clone size: -; D gene: TRBD1; J gene: TRBJ2-7; CDR3 protein: CSVARTGYYEQYF; CDR3 DNA: TGCAGTGTCGCCCGGACAGGGTACTACGAGCAGTACTTC
V gene: TRBV29-1; clone size: once; D gene: -; J gene: TRBJ2-1; CDR3 protein: CSGGRRLENEQFF; CDR3 DNA: TGCAGCGGTGGTCGAAGACTGGAGAATGAGCAGTTCTTC
V gene: TRBV20-1; clone size: -; D gene: TRBD1; J gene: TRBJ2-7; CDR3 protein: CSARDGTGLNEQYF; CDR3 DNA: TGCAGTGCTAGAGATGGGACAGGGCTGAACGAGCAGTACTTC
V gene: TRBV4-2; clone size: -; D gene: -; J gene: TRBJ2-7; CDR3 protein: CASSQENVRVVSYEQYF; CDR3 DNA: TGTGCCAGCAGCCAAGAAAACGTCCGAGTTGTCTCCTACGAGCAGTACTTC
V gene: TRBV12-3/TRBV12-4; clone size: once; D gene: -; J gene: TRBJ2-7; CDR3 protein: CASSLRQDYSYEQYF; CDR3 DNA: TGTGCCAGCAGCCTCCGACAGGACTACTCCTACGAGCAGTACTTC
V gene: TRBV4-1; clone size: -; D gene: TRBD2; J gene: TRBJ2-2; CDR3 protein: CASSQEQRGNANTGELFF; CDR3 DNA: TGCGCCAGCAGCCAAGAGCAGCGGGGGAACGCGAACACCGGGGAGCTGTTTTTT
V gene: TRBV15; clone size: -; D gene: -; J gene: TRBJ1-5; CDR3 protein: CATSGPGNQPQHF; CDR3 DNA: TGTGCCACCAGTGGGCCGGGCAATCAGCCCCAGCATTTT
V gene: TRBV28; clone size: few; D gene: -; J gene: TRBJ2-7; CDR3 protein: CASSTGTEHYEQYF; CDR3 DNA: TGTGCCAGCAGTACGGGGACGGAACACTACGAGCAGTACTTC
V gene: TRBV4-1; clone size: -; D gene: -; J gene: TRBJ2-1; CDR3 protein: CASSQEVAYEQFF; CDR3 DNA: TGCGCCAGCAGCCAAGAGGTAGCGTATGAGCAGTTCTTC
V gene: TRBV20-1; clone size: -; D gene: TRBD1; J gene: TRBJ1-5; CDR3 protein: CSASVQGPRPQHF; CDR3 DNA: TGCAGTGCTAGCGTACAGGGGCCGAGGCCCCAGCATTTT
V gene: TRBV20-1; clone size: -; D gene: -; J gene: TRBJ1-2; CDR3 protein: CSARDRLQILFGYTF; CDR3 DNA: TGCAGTGCTAGAGATCGTTTACAGATCCTATTTGGCTACACCTTC
V gene: TRBV7-2; clone size: few; D gene: -; J gene: TRBJ1-2; CDR3 protein: CASSLAFPQGNYGYTF; CDR3 DNA: TGTGCCAGCAGCTTAGCGTTCCCACAGGGCAACTATGGCTACACCTTC
V gene: TRBV27; clone size: -; D gene: -; J gene: TRBJ2-7; CDR3 protein: CASSLSSDYEQYF; CDR3 DNA: TGTGCCAGCAGTTTATCGTCGGACTACGAGCAGTACTTC
V gene: TRBV14; clone size: -; D gene: -; J gene: TRBJ2-7; CDR3 protein: CACSQEFYGYEQYF; CDR3 DNA: TGTGCCTGCAGCCAAGAGTTTTACGGATACGAGCAGTACTTC
V gene: TRBV20-1; clone size: few; D gene: -; J gene: TRBJ1-2; CDR3 protein: CSARDATENHYGYTF; CDR3 DNA: TGCAGTGCTAGAGATGCGACAGAGAATCACTATGGCTACACCTTC
V gene: TRBV2; clone size: -; D gene: -; J gene: TRBJ2-7; CDR3 protein: CASRGGVVHEQYF; CDR3 DNA: TGTGCCAGCAGGGGGGGCGTAGTCCACGAGCAGTACTTC
V gene: TRBV7-2; clone size: once; D gene: -; J gene: TRBJ2-3; CDR3 protein: CASSLRPRRDTQYF; CDR3 DNA: TGTGCCAGCAGCTTGCGACCCCGGAGGGATACGCAGTATTTT
V gene: TRBV6-2/TRBV6-3; clone size: -; D gene: -; J gene: TRBJ2-3; CDR3 protein: CASTSPTSDTQYF; CDR3 DNA: TGTGCCAGCACCAGCCCGACTAGTGATACGCAGTATTTT
V gene: TRBV6-2/TRBV6-3; clone size: -; D gene: TRBD2; J gene: TRBJ2-7; CDR3 protein: CASSYATSRPYGQYF; CDR3 DNA: TGTGCCAGCAGTTACGCGACTAGCCGACCCTACGGGCAGTACTTC
V gene: TRBV7-8; clone size: -; D gene: -; J gene: TRBJ1-1; CDR3 protein: CASTQGWNTEAFF; CDR3 DNA: TGTGCCAGCACCCAGGGTTGGAACACTGAAGCTTTCTTT
V gene: TRBV4-1; clone size: once; D gene: -; J gene: TRBJ2-7; CDR3 protein: CASSQVLRQSYEQYF; CDR3 DNA: TGCGCCAGCAGCCAAGTTCTAAGGCAGAGCTACGAGCAGTACTTC
V gene: TRBV6-2/TRBV6-3; clone size: -; D gene: -; J gene: TRBJ2-6; CDR3 protein: CASSQGEYDVLTF; CDR3 DNA: TGTGCCAGCAGTCAAGGGGAGTACGACGTCCTGACTTTC
V gene: TRBV2; clone size: once; D gene: -; J gene: TRBJ1-1; CDR3 protein: CASSAVRLKHGTEAFF; CDR3 DNA: TGTGCCAGCAGCGCCGTTAGACTGAAGCATGGGACTGAAGCTTTCTTT
V gene: TRBV5-1; clone size: -; D gene: -; J gene: TRBJ2-5; CDR3 protein: CASSLVLKLVTQETQYF; CDR3 DNA: TGCGCCAGCAGCTTGGTCCTCAAACTAGTTACTCAAGAGACCCAGTACTTC
V gene: TRBV9; clone size: once; D gene: TRBD1; J gene: TRBJ1-2; CDR3 protein: CASSPRPGQGDLSYGYTF; CDR3 DNA: TGTGCCAGCAGCCCCAGACCCGGACAGGGGGATCTTAGCTATGGCTACACCTTC
V gene: TRBV7-2; clone size: -; D gene: -; J gene: TRBJ1-1; CDR3 protein: CASSTTESRAFF; CDR3 DNA: TGTGCCAGCAGCACGACAGAGAGTCGGGCTTTCTTT
V gene: TRBV29-1; clone size: -; D gene: TRBD1; J gene: TRBJ2-4; CDR3 protein: CSVGDRGIAKNIQYF; CDR3 DNA: TGCAGCGTTGGGGACAGGGGAATAGCCAAAAACATTCAGTACTTC
V gene: TRBV29-1; clone size: few; D gene: TRBD2; J gene: TRBJ2-1; CDR3 protein: CSVEERLGRAPNEQFF; CDR3 DNA: TGCAGCGTTGAAGAACGGTTGGGGAGGGCACCCAATGAGCAGTTCTTC
V gene: TRBV9; clone size: few; D gene: TRBD2; J gene: TRBJ2-5; CDR3 protein: CASSARLAGAQETQYF; CDR3 DNA: TGTGCCAGCAGCGCAAGACTAGCGGGGGCCCAAGAGACCCAGTACTTC
V gene: TRBV7-9; clone size: -; D gene: -; J gene: TRBJ2-2; CDR3 protein: CASRPPGEPTGELFF; CDR3 DNA: TGTGCCAGCAGACCCCCAGGGGAACCGACCGGGGAGCTGTTTTTT
V gene: TRBV6-1; clone size: many; D gene: TRBD1; J gene: TRBJ1-6; CDR3 protein: CASSKTGTYSSKMYSPLHF; CDR3 DNA: TGTGCCAGCAGTAAGACAGGGACGTACTCTAGTAAAATGTATTCACCCCTCCACTTT
V gene: TRBV4-3; clone size: once; D gene: -; J gene: TRBJ2-5; CDR3 protein: CASSQDRDWQETQYF; CDR3 DNA: TGCGCCAGCAGCCAAGATCGGGATTGGCAAGAGACCCAGTACTTC
V gene: TRBV29-1; clone size: -; D gene: -; J gene: TRBJ2-7; CDR3 protein: CSAEAQGSSEGYEQYF; CDR3 DNA: TGCAGCGCTGAGGCACAGGGCTCCAGCGAGGGCTACGAGCAGTACTTC
V gene: TRBV4-1; clone size: -; D gene: -; J gene: TRBJ1-2; CDR3 protein: CASSQDPGGGSGYTF; CDR3 DNA: TGCGCCAGCAGCCAAGATCCTGGGGGGGGATCTGGCTACACCTTC
V gene: TRBV29-1; clone size: few; D gene: TRBD1; J gene: TRBJ2-7; CDR3 protein: CSVLGQVESVSYEQYF; CDR3 DNA: TGCAGCGTCCTAGGACAGGTCGAGTCAGTGTCCTACGAGCAGTACTTC
V gene: TRBV7-2; clone size: few; D gene: -; J gene: TRBJ1-6; CDR3 protein: CASSLDPGNSPLHF; CDR3 DNA: TGTGCCAGCAGCTTAGACCCAGGGAATTCACCCCTCCACTTT
V gene: TRBV20-1; clone size: -; D gene: -; J gene: TRBJ2-1; CDR3 protein: CSSSQGTYNEQFF; CDR3 DNA: TGCAGTTCTAGTCAGGGAACCTACAATGAGCAGTTCTTC
V gene: TRBV27; clone size: few; D gene: -; J gene: TRBJ2-7; CDR3 protein: CASSPTHRASEQYF; CDR3 DNA: TGTGCCAGCAGTCCCACCCACAGGGCGAGCGAGCAGTACTTC
V gene: TRBV6-5; clone size: -; D gene: TRBD2; J gene: TRBJ2-3; CDR3 protein: CASSPASSGGTDTQYF; CDR3 DNA: TGTGCCAGCAGTCCCGCCTCGAGCGGGGGCACAGATACGCAGTATTTT
V gene: TRBV4-1; clone size: few; D gene: -; J gene: TRBJ1-6; CDR3 protein: CASGRDSPLHF; CDR3 DNA: TGCGCCAGCGGCAGAGATTCACCCCTCCACTTT
V gene: TRBV4-2; clone size: once; D gene: -; J gene: TRBJ1-2; CDR3 protein: CVSSQDRSTKFEAGYTF; CDR3 DNA: TGTGTCAGCAGCCAAGATCGTTCGACAAAATTTGAGGCTGGCTACACCTTC
V gene: TRBV7-9; clone size: -; D gene: -; J gene: TRBJ1-2; CDR3 protein: CASSLPNTGPRGGYTF; CDR3 DNA: TGTGCCAGCAGCTTACCGAATACCGGGCCTCGGGGAGGCTACACCTTC
V gene: TRBV11-2; clone size: -; D gene: -; J gene: TRBJ2-7; CDR3 protein: CASSFPQGSSYEQYF; CDR3 DNA: TGTGCCAGCAGCTTCCCCCAGGGGAGCTCCTACGAGCAGTACTTC
V gene: TRBV5-1; clone size: -; D gene: TRBD2; J gene: TRBJ2-1; CDR3 protein: CASYERGGLLNEQFF; CDR3 DNA: TGCGCCAGCTACGAGCGGGGGGGCCTACTGAATGAGCAGTTCTTC
V gene: TRBV7-9; clone size: -; D gene: -; J gene: TRBJ2-3; CDR3 protein: CASSLKGGSADTQYF; CDR3 DNA: TGTGCCAGCAGCTTAAAAGGGGGGAGTGCAGATACGCAGTATTTT
V gene: TRBV29-1; clone size: -; D gene: TRBD2; J gene: TRBJ2-7; CDR3 protein: CSVLATSGRPYEQYF; CDR3 DNA: TGCAGCGTGCTCGCAACTAGCGGGAGACCCTACGAGCAGTACTTC
V gene: TRBV15; clone size: -; D gene: TRBD1; J gene: TRBJ2-1; CDR3 protein: CATSRDRDRARNEQFF; CDR3 DNA: TGTGCCACCAGCAGAGATAGGGACAGGGCAAGGAATGAGCAGTTCTTC
V gene: TRBV5-1; clone size: -; D gene: -; J gene: TRBJ2-1; CDR3 protein: CASSSRTDAYNEQFF; CDR3 DNA: TGCGCCAGCAGCTCTAGGACAGACGCCTACAATGAGCAGTTCTTC
V gene: TRBV20-1; clone size: -; D gene: -; J gene: TRBJ1-2; CDR3 protein: CSARDRPAGQYNYGYTF; CDR3 DNA: TGCAGTGCTAGAGATCGTCCGGCAGGGCAGTATAACTATGGCTACACCTTC
V gene: TRBV2; clone size: few; D gene: TRBD1; J gene: TRBJ1-1; CDR3 protein: CASSMGQGLPEAFF; CDR3 DNA: TGTGCCAGCAGTATGGGACAGGGTTTGCCTGAAGCTTTCTTT
V gene: TRBV28; clone size: -; D gene: TRBD1; J gene: TRBJ1-2; CDR3 protein: CASSTQGALGYTF; CDR3 DNA: TGTGCCAGCAGTACACAGGGGGCACTCGGCTACACCTTC